This T cell receptor beta chain was captured by sequencing in a study of beta chain features in type 1 diabetes. Overall study context: Examination spanned about 110 million sorted cells from all samples.

As every portion of the isolated RNA was reverse transcribed, the sequencing read expressed TCRB transcripts. Some clones are missing from TCRdb's copy, which holds only in-frame ones; the method was immunoSEQ multiplex PCR. The table records under 500,000 clones, around 30% of them present only once. V lost 6 bases and J lost 4, with 7 bases in between. Germline V lookup: CDR1 DFQATT, CDR2 SNEGSKA (reference sequence). The CDR3 runs 10 residues. This chain links TRBV20-1 with TRBJ2-7; D gene ambiguous. Sequencing was done on a sample of naive CD4+ T cells from blood. The sequence derives from a man between 18 and 29 years old in good health. CDR3: CSATQYEQYF. The CDR3 DNA follows: TGCAGTGCCACACAATACGAGCAGTACTTC.